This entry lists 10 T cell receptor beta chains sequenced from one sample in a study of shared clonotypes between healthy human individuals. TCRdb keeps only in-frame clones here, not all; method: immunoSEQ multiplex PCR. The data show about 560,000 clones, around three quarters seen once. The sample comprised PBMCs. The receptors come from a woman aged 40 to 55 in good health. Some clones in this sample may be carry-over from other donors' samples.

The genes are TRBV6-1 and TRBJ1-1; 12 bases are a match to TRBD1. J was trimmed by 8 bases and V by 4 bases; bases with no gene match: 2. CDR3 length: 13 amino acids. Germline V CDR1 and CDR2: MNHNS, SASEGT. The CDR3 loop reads CASSGGTGGEAFF. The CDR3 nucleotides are TGTGCCAGCAGTGGGGGGACAGGGGGCGAAGCTTTCTTT.

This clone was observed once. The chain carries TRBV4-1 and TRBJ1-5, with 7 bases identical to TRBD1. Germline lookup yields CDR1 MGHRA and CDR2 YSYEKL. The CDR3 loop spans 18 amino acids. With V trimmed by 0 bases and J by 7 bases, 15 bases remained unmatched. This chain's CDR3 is CASSQDQIPTGKGQPQHF. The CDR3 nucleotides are TGCGCCAGCAGCCAAGACCAAATACCGACAGGGAAAGGACAGCCCCAGCATTTT.

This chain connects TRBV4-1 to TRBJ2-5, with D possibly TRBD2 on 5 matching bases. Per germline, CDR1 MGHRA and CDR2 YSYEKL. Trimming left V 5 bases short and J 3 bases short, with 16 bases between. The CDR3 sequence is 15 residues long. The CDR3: CASSLTFDGEETQYF. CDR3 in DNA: TGCGCCAGCAGCTTGACTTTTGACGGGGAAGAGACCCAGTACTTC.

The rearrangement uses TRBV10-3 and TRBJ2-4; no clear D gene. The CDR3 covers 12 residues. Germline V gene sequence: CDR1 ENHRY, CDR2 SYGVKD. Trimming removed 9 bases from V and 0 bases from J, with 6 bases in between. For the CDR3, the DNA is TGTGCCATGGAGCTAGCCAAAAACATTCAGTACTTC. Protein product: CAMELAKNIQYF.

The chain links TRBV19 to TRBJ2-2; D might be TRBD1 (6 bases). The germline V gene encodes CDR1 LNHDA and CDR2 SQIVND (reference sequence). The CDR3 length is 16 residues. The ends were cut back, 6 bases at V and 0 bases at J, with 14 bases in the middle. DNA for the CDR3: TGTGCCAGTAGGAATACCGGGACACCGAACACCGGGGAGCTGTTTTTT. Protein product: CASRNTGTPNTGELFF.

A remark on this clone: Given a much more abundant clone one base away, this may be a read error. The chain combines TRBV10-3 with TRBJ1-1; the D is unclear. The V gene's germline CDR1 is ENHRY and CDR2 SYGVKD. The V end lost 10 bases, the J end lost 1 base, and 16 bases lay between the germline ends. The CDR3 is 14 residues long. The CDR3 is CATRLDKANTEAFF. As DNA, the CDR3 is TGTGCCACCCGCTTAGACAAGGCGAACACTGAAGCTTTCTTT.

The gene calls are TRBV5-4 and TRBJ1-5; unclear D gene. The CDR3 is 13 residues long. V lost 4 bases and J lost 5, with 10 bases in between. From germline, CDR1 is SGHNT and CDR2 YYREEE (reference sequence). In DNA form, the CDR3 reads TGTGCCAGCAGCATCGACACAGATCAGCCCCAGCATTTT. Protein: CASSIDTDQPQHF.

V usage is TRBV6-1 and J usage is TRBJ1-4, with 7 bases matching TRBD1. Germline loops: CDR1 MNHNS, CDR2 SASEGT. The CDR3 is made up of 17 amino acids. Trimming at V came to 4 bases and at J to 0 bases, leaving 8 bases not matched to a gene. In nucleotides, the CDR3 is TGTGCCAGCAGTGCAATAAGACAGGGCCCAACTAATGAAAAACTGTTTTTT. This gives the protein CASSAIRQGPTNEKLFF.

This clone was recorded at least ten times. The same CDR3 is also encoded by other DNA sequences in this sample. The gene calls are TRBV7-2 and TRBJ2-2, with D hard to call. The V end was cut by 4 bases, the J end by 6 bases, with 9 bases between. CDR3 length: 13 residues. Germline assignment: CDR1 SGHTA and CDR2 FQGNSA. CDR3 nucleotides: TGTGCCAGCAGCTCAGATTTTGCCGGGGAGCTGTTTTTT. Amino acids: CASSSDFAGELFF.

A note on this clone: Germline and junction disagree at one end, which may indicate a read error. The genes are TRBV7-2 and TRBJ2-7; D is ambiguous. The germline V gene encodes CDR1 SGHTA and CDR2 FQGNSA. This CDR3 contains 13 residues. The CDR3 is CASSLSGWYGQYF. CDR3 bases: TGTGCCAGCAGCTTAAGTGGCTGGTACGGGCAGTACTTC.